These 16 T cell receptor beta chains were sequenced from one sample in a study of shared clonotypes between healthy human individuals. Clones were read by immunoSEQ multiplex PCR, and TCRdb kept only the in-frame ones, dropping some. This sample has 550,000 to 700,000 clones, with about three quarters found just once. Sequencing was done on a sample of memory CD4+ T cells sorted from blood. Noted subset: CD45RA-negative fraction. The receptor source for this set is a woman in her twenties or thirties in good health.

The chain links TRBV27 to TRBJ2-2; no firm D call. Per the germline V gene, CDR1 is MNHEY and CDR2 is SMNVEV (reference sequence). V was cut by 3 bases and J by 3 bases, with 2 bases left in between. The CDR3 is 12 residues long. CDR3 nucleotides: TGTGCCAGCAGTTTCTACACCGGGGAGCTGTTTTTT. Amino acid sequence: CASSFYTGELFF.

The chain recombines TRBV7-3 with TRBJ2-3; TRBD2 matches 10 bases. From germline, CDR1 is SGHTA and CDR2 FQGTGA. This CDR3 spans 16 amino acids. V dropped 5 bases and J dropped 3; count of bases not matched to a gene: 8. The CDR3 reads CASSPLAGAETDTQYF. For the CDR3, the DNA is TGTGCCAGCAGCCCTCTAGCGGGAGCGGAGACAGATACGCAGTATTTT.

The chain uses TRBV9 and TRBJ2-7; TRBD2 is a possible D gene (6 bases). Germline CDR1 SGDLS, CDR2 YYNGEE. The V end was cut by 4 bases, the J end by 2 bases, with 13 bases between. The CDR3 contains 14 residues. CDR3 sequence reads: CASSPGGQTYEQYF. The CDR3, as DNA: TGTGCCAGCAGCCCCGGGGGTCAAACCTACGAGCAGTACTTC.

This chain links TRBV14 with TRBJ1-4; D may be TRBD1 (5 bases). CDR3 length equals 15 residues. CDR1 is SGHDN, CDR2 FVKESK, per germline. V was shortened by 5 bases and J by 5 bases, with 15 bases between the two germline ends. The CDR3 is CASSNLRGLNEKLFF. DNA for the CDR3: TGTGCCAGCAGCAATCTACGGGGCCTAAATGAAAAACTGTTTTTT.

The chain couples TRBV11-3 to TRBJ2-2; D gene ambiguous. Germline CDR1 SGHNT, CDR2 YENEEA. This CDR3 spans 15 amino acids. V lost 8 bases and J lost 4, with 17 bases in between. The CDR3 DNA reads TGTGCCAGCTCCCAAGGATGGCGGTCCACCGGGGAGCTGTTTTTT. It encodes CASSQGWRSTGELFF.

This clone has only a few counts. The chain couples TRBV7-2 to TRBJ2-7, with D possibly matching TRBD2 (5 bases). This CDR3 spans 13 amino acids. Germline loops: CDR1 SGHTA, CDR2 FQGNSA. V was clipped by 3 bases and J by 3 bases, with 9 bases between them. The CDR3 sequence is CASSLAGIYEQYF. CDR3 nucleotide sequence: TGTGCCAGCAGCTTGGCGGGTATCTACGAGCAGTACTTC.

The genes are TRBV15 and TRBJ1-1; 7 positions agree with TRBD1. The CDR3 is 13 amino acids. The V segment lost 2 bases and the J segment 8 bases; nucleotides outside the gene matches: 5. The germline CDR1 and CDR2 sequences are LNHNV and YYDKDF (reference sequence). The CDR3: CATSRQGDLEAFF. In DNA, the CDR3 is TGTGCCACCAGCAGACAGGGGGATCTCGAAGCTTTCTTT.

This clone was recorded once. The rearrangement joins TRBV2 to TRBJ2-6; no firm D call. V lost 4 bases to trimming and J lost 0 bases, with 13 bases between them. Germline lookup yields CDR1 SNHLY and CDR2 FYNNEI. The CDR3 is 17 residues long. DNA of the CDR3: TGTGCCAGCAGTGTGGCCCCCCTGGGCTCTGGGGCCAACGTCCTGACTTTC. Its translation: CASSVAPLGSGANVLTF.

In this sample, this clone turned up a few times. Other DNA sequences of this sample code for an identical CDR3. This rearrangement joins TRBV4-1 to TRBJ2-1; 7 bases agree with TRBD2. Germline V gene data show CDR1 as MGHRA and CDR2 as YSYEKL. The CDR3 is 15 residues long. The J segment lost 3 bases and the V segment lost 0 bases, leaving 2 bases of the junction unmatched. In DNA, the CDR3 is TGCGCCAGCAGCCAAGACCGGACTAGCTACAATGAGCAGTTCTTC. It encodes CASSQDRTSYNEQFF.

The chain carries TRBV27 and TRBJ2-7; D perhaps matches TRBD1 (5 bases). Trimming took 5 bases from V and 7 from J, leaving 18 bases between them. CDR1 and CDR2 (germline): MNHEY, SMNVEV (reference sequence). This CDR3 has 14 amino acids. CDR3 bases: TGTGCCAGCAGTCTCCTCGCCAGGGTGGGGGAGCAGTACTTC. This translates into CASSLLARVGEQYF.

The CDR3 DNA follows: TGTGCCAGTAGTATTAAAATAGGGAGCAACACTGAAGCTTTCTTT. It specifies CASSIKIGSNTEAFF. V and J are TRBV19 and TRBJ1-1; D is uncertain. Trimming took 3 bases from V and 2 from J, leaving 13 bases between them. CDR1 is LNHDA and CDR2 is SQIVND in the germline V gene (reference sequence). This CDR3 comprises 15 residues.

The chain links TRBV27 to TRBJ2-1; D uncertain. The CDR3 runs 11 residues. V shed 11 bases and J shed 7 bases, with 12 bases lying between them. The germline CDR1 and CDR2 sequences are MNHEY and SMNVEV (reference sequence). The CDR3 here is CASCWANEQFF. The CDR3 DNA is TGTGCCTCATGTTGGGCGAATGAGCAGTTCTTC.

Only a few counts were recorded for this clone. The gene calls are TRBV7-8 and TRBJ2-7, with 8 positions matching TRBD2. After removal of 4 bases from V and 6 bases from J, the junction contained 20 bases not matched to a gene. The length of the CDR3 is 18 residues. Germline V gene data show CDR1 as SGHVS and CDR2 as FQNEAQ. The CDR3 loop is CASSSPARAGDRTREQYF. The CDR3 DNA follows: TGTGCCAGCAGCTCACCAGCTAGAGCGGGAGACCGGACACGCGAGCAGTACTTC.

The V gene is TRBV7-9, the J gene TRBJ1-2; tentative D call: TRBD1 (5 bases). V was trimmed by 3 bases and J by 6 bases, leaving 11 bases between them. This CDR3 has 13 residues. Germline CDR1 reads SEHNR; CDR2 reads FQNEAQ (reference sequence). CDR3 loop: CASSFGGEHGYTF. CDR3 in DNA: TGTGCCAGCAGCTTCGGGGGGGAGCATGGCTACACCTTC.

This chain uses TRBV19 with TRBJ2-7; D gene unclear. V was pared by 8 bases and J by 0 bases, with 17 bases between. Germline values: CDR1 LNHDA, CDR2 SQIVND (reference sequence). The CDR3 loop spans 15 amino acids. The CDR3 DNA reads TGTGCCAGTCAAAGAGCTGCGGCTTTCTCCTACGAGCAGTACTTC. Its translation is CASQRAAAFSYEQYF. The full variable domain, rest sourced from reference TRBV19 and TRBJ2-7, is DGGITQSPKYLFRKEGQNVTLSCEQNLNHDAMYWYRQDPGQGLRLIYYSQIVNDFQKGDIAEGYSVSREKKESFPLTVTSAQKNPTAFYLCASQRAAAFSYEQYFGPGTRLTVT.

The rearrangement joins TRBV11-3 to TRBJ2-3, with 12 bases aligning to TRBD2. From germline, CDR1 is SGHNT and CDR2 YENEEA. CDR3 size: 13 residues. The trim removed 0 bases at V and 11 bases at J, leaving 0 bases unmatched. The CDR3, as DNA: TGTGCCAGCAGCTTAGAGACTAGCGGGAGGCAGTATTTT. Its translation is CASSLETSGRQYF.